This is a list of T cell receptor beta chains from one sample in a study of persistence of HIV-infected CD4 T cells. Here immunoSEQ multiplex PCR was the method, and the copy in TCRdb shows in-frame clones only, minus some. The profile shows 35,000 to 45,000 clones, 85% to 90% of them singletons. These receptors have no identified antigens. Material: cultured CD4+ T cells from PBMCs, obtained from a patient who received antiretroviral therapy. Receptors were obtained from an adult with HIV. The donor label of this sample is uncertain. Each CDR3 is given with its conserved first and last residue. The order of the fields is V gene, D gene, J gene, CDR3 DNA, CDR3 protein. D genes are given only for firm matches.

TRBV5-1	-	TRBJ2-6	TGCGCCAGCAGCTTGTTGGGGGCTGGGGCCAACGTCCTGACTTTC	CASSLLGAGANVLTF
TRBV10-1	TRBD1	TRBJ1-6	TGCGCCAGCAGTAAGACAGGGGATTCACCCCTCCACTTT	CASSKTGDSPLHF
TRBV5-1	TRBD1	TRBJ1-1	TGCGCCAGCAGCCCGGACAGGGGGGAAGTCACTGAAGCTTTCTTT	CASSPDRGEVTEAFF
TRBV18	TRBD1	TRBJ2-2	TGTGCCAGCTCGGCACGACAGGGGACGAACACCGGGGAGCTGTTTTTT	CASSARQGTNTGELFF
TRBV12-3/TRBV12-4	-	TRBJ2-1	TGTGCCAGCAGTTTTGGGAATGAGCAGTTCTTC	CASSFGNEQFF
TRBV6-5	-	TRBJ2-7	TGTACCAGCAGTAATGGCCCAGACTACGAGCAGTACTTC	CTSSNGPDYEQYF
TRBV19	-	TRBJ2-1	TGTGCCAGTAGCGACTATTACAATGAGCAGTTCTTC	CASSDYYNEQFF
TRBV6-4	-	TRBJ2-1	TGTGCCAGCAGTGTGGAGCATAAATACAATGAGCAGTTCTTC	CASSVEHKYNEQFF
TRBV10-1	TRBD2	TRBJ2-3	TGCGCCAGCAGTGAGTCGGGGGGGGATACGCAGTATTTT	CASSESGGDTQYF
TRBV7-2	-	TRBJ2-5	TGTGCCAGCAGCCTCGGCAGGGGAGAGACCCAGTACTTC	CASSLGRGETQYF
TRBV6-4	TRBD2	TRBJ2-7	TGTGCCAGCAGTGTTGAAGCGGGGGGGCCTTACGAGCAGTACTTC	CASSVEAGGPYEQYF
TRBV5-4	TRBD1	TRBJ2-7	TGTGCCAGCAGCTCCGGACAGGGGGCTGGGTACGAGCAGTACTTC	CASSSGQGAGYEQYF
TRBV28	TRBD1	TRBJ1-3	TGTGCCACCCGGACAGGGGATATTGGAAACACCATATATTTT	CATRTGDIGNTIYF
TRBV10-3	-	TRBJ2-3	TGTGCCATCAGGACCCTGAGGGGGGGGGCACAAACAGATACGCAGTATTTT	CAIRTLRGGAQTDTQYF
TRBV9	-	TRBJ1-4	TGTGCCAGCAGCGTAGACGGGACGGATGAAAAACTGTTTTTT	CASSVDGTDEKLFF
TRBV29-1	TRBD1	TRBJ2-7	TGCAGCGTTGAACAAGGACAGGGGGCAACCGAGCAGTACTTC	CSVEQGQGATEQYF
TRBV9	TRBD2	TRBJ2-1	TGTGCCAGCAGCGTAGTAGCGGGGGGCCATGAGCAGTTCTTC	CASSVVAGGHEQFF
TRBV11-1	-	TRBJ2-7	TGTGCCAGCAGCGTACCAGGGTACTACGAGCAGTACTTC	CASSVPGYYEQYF
TRBV19	-	TRBJ1-1	TGTGCCAGTAAAAGGAGGGGAGGGAGGGGAAGCCCCAACACTGAAGCTTTCTTT	CASKRRGGRGSPNTEAFF
TRBV27	-	TRBJ1-6	TGTGCCAGCAGTTTTTCGACTGCATCACATTCACCCCTCCACTTT	CASSFSTASHSPLHF
TRBV18	-	TRBJ1-5	TGTGCCAGCTCACCAACCCCGGACAACTATCAGCCCCAGCATTTT	CASSPTPDNYQPQHF